Below, 27 T cell receptor beta chains from the same sample are listed, as sequenced in a study of cytomegalovirus exposure and HLA in healthy donors. Sequenced by immunoSEQ multiplex PCR; TCRdb stores in-frame clones only, minus some. In the table there are hundreds of thousands of clones, around 80% of which are singletons. Sequencing input: PBMCs. All receptors derive from a woman between 25 and 40 years old in good health and CMV-seropositive.

J is TRBJ1-1 and V is TRBV28; D unresolved. Germline CDR1 is MDHEN and CDR2 is SYDVKM. The ends were cut back, 2 bases at V and 6 bases at J, with 7 bases in the middle. The CDR3 has 12 residues. CDR3 region: CASSLAEAEAFF. The CDR3 region has the DNA TGTGCCAGCAGTTTAGCGGAGGCTGAAGCTTTCTTT.

CDR3 region: CATSSRDRAPETQYF. CDR3 bases: TGTGCCACCAGCAGCCGGGACAGAGCGCCTGAGACCCAGTACTTC. The chain uses TRBV15 and TRBJ2-5; 7 bases align to TRBD1. This CDR3 comprises 15 residues. J lost 5 bases, V lost 3 bases, and 9 bases had no gene match. Germline V gene lookup returns CDR1 LNHNV and CDR2 YYDKDF (reference sequence).

V and J are TRBV27 and TRBJ2-2; no clear D. The ends were cut back, 0 bases at V and 0 bases at J, with 5 bases in the middle. Germline assignment: CDR1 MNHEY and CDR2 SMNVEV (reference sequence). CDR3 length equals 15 residues. CDR3 residues: CASSLSGPNTGELFF. The CDR3 region has the DNA TGTGCCAGCAGTTTATCGGGCCCGAACACCGGGGAGCTGTTTTTT.

The chain carries TRBV28 and TRBJ2-2; D remains unclear. Germline V gene lookup returns CDR1 MDHEN and CDR2 SYDVKM. The CDR3 has 17 residues. V was trimmed by 5 bases and J by 7 bases, leaving 23 bases between them. CDR3 bases: TGTGCCAGCAGTCCCCTAAGAGGCCTTCGGCACCTCGGGGAGCTGTTTTTT. Encoded protein: CASSPLRGLRHLGELFF.

V gene TRBV5-1 combines with J gene TRBJ2-1, with D maybe TRBD2 (5 bases). Trimming pared 0 bases from V and 4 bases from J, leaving 8 bases between. This CDR3 region has 14 residues. Germline V gene lookup returns CDR1 SGHRS and CDR2 YFSETQ. The CDR3 is CASSLDLAYNEQFF. The CDR3 bases are TGCGCCAGCAGCTTGGATTTAGCGTACAATGAGCAGTTCTTC.

V and J are TRBV6-5 and TRBJ2-1; D gene unclear. The V gene's germline CDR1 is MNHEY and CDR2 SVGAGI. CDR3 length: 15 residues. The V end was cut by 6 bases, the J end by 7 bases, with 19 bases between. The CDR3 here is CASSHSGHPQNEQFF. CDR3 nucleotides: TGTGCCAGCAGCCACTCTGGCCATCCACAAAATGAGCAGTTCTTC.

The chain links TRBV14 to TRBJ2-7; TRBD2 matches at 8 bases. This CDR3 has 17 amino acids. V shed 0 bases and J 5 bases; nucleotides not matched to a gene: 12. CDR1 and CDR2 from the germline V gene are SGHDN and FVKESK. The CDR3 bases are TGTGCCAGCAGCCAAGATGGTCGGGCGGGGGGCCCTGACGAGCAGTACTTC. This codes for CASSQDGRAGGPDEQYF.

There are a few counts of this clone. The rearrangement joins TRBV19 to TRBJ1-1, with 8 bases fitting TRBD1. The CDR3 loop spans 14 amino acids. Germline CDR1 and CDR2: LNHDA and SQIVND (reference sequence). V lost 9 bases, J lost 0 bases, and 6 bases stayed unmatched. The CDR3 nucleotides read TGTGCCAGCGGACAGGGCTACATGAACACTGAAGCTTTCTTT. It encodes CASGQGYMNTEAFF.

This CDR3 is CASSLVGGYTF. CDR3 sequence (DNA): TGTGCCAGCTCTCTAGTAGGCGGCTACACCTTC. The chain joins TRBV21-1 to TRBJ1-2. TRBV21-1 is deemed a pseudogene. The CDR3 has 11 residues.

J is TRBJ2-7 and V is TRBV29-1; TRBD1 agrees at 8 bases. The V gene end was trimmed by 3 bases and the J gene end by 2 bases; junction bases not matched to a gene: 6. The CDR3 covers 14 residues. Germline CDR1 is SQVTM and CDR2 is ANQGSEA. CDR3 coding DNA: TGCAGCGTTGAGGGGGACAGGCAACCCTACGAGCAGTACTTC. It codes for CSVEGDRQPYEQYF.

CDR3 in amino acids: CSVVGVSNTGELFF. CDR3 nucleotides: TGCAGCGTTGTAGGGGTTAGTAACACCGGGGAGCTGTTTTTT. The V gene is TRBV29-1, the J gene TRBJ2-2, with D perhaps matching TRBD1 (5 bases). CDR3 size: 14 residues. V lost 4 bases, J lost 2 bases, and 11 bases lay in between. Germline CDR1 is SQVTM and CDR2 is ANQGSEA.

This clone was recorded only once. The chain uses TRBV10-1 and TRBJ1-1, with D unresolved. Trimming pared 7 bases from V and 2 bases from J, leaving 11 bases between. This CDR3 is 13 amino acids long. Germline-derived CDR1 and CDR2 are WNHNN and SYGVQD (reference sequence). As DNA, the CDR3 is TGCGCCAGCAAGGACCCGCATAACACTGAAGCTTTCTTT. Translating it yields CASKDPHNTEAFF.

This chain links TRBV30 with TRBJ1-1, with D unclear. CDR3 length equals 12 residues. In germline, CDR1 is GTSNPN, CDR2 SVGIG (reference sequence). Trimming removed 2 bases from V and 0 bases from J, with 4 bases in between. CDR3 region: CAWSPMNTEAFF. The DNA of the CDR3 is TGTGCCTGGAGTCCCATGAACACTGAAGCTTTCTTT. The whole variable domain, filled in from reference TRBV30 and TRBJ1-1, reads SQTIHQWPATLVQPVGSPLSLECTVEGTSNPNLYWYRQAAGRGLQLLFYSVGIGQISSEVPQNLSASRPQDRQFILSSKKLLLSDSGFYLCAWSPMNTEAFFGQGTRLTVV.

The chain employs TRBV28 and TRBJ1-1, with D unresolved. There are 13 residues in the CDR3. V was shortened by 2 bases and J by 5 bases, with 9 bases between the two germline ends. Germline CDR1 is MDHEN and CDR2 is SYDVKM. The CDR3 loop reads CASSLEGRTEAFF. The CDR3 bases are TGTGCCAGCAGTTTAGAAGGGCGGACTGAAGCTTTCTTT.

This chain connects TRBV30 to TRBJ2-7; D might be TRBD2 (6 bases). From germline, CDR1 is GTSNPN and CDR2 SVGIG (reference sequence). The ends were cut back, 3 bases at V and 0 bases at J, with 12 bases in the middle. The CDR3 runs to 14 residues. The CDR3 is CAWRATGSSYEQYF. The CDR3 coding sequence is TGTGCCTGGAGGGCAACCGGGAGCTCCTACGAGCAGTACTTC. Complete variable domain (other parts from reference TRBV30 and TRBJ2-7): SQTIHQWPATLVQPVGSPLSLECTVEGTSNPNLYWYRQAAGRGLQLLFYSVGIGQISSEVPQNLSASRPQDRQFILSSKKLLLSDSGFYLCAWRATGSSYEQYFGPGTRLTVT.

The genes are TRBV9 and TRBJ1-3; unclear D gene. The CDR3 is 16 amino acids. V lost 0 bases to trimming and J lost 0 bases, with 10 bases between them. Germline V lookup: CDR1 SGDLS, CDR2 YYNGEE. The CDR3 DNA follows: TGTGCCAGCAGCGTAGATGCCAGTTACTCTGGAAACACCATATATTTT. It codes for CASSVDASYSGNTIYF.

V usage is TRBV4-1 and J usage is TRBJ2-1; D might be TRBD1 or TRBD2, each matching 5 bases. CDR1 is MGHRA, CDR2 YSYEKL, per germline. Trimming removed 1 base from V and 1 base from J, with 8 bases in between. This CDR3 is 15 amino acids long. In nucleotides, the CDR3 is TGCGCCAGCAGCCAAGGAGGGGCTTCCTACAATGAGCAGTTCTTC. Translation gives CASSQGGASYNEQFF.

The genes are TRBV11-3 and TRBJ2-1; D gene ambiguous. This CDR3 contains 12 residues. V lost 3 bases and J lost 4, with 4 bases in between. Per the germline V gene, CDR1 is SGHNT and CDR2 is YENEEA. In DNA, the CDR3 is TGTGCCAGCAGCTTTGAGTACAATGAGCAGTTCTTC. It encodes CASSFEYNEQFF.

This clone occurred once. The chain joins TRBV30 to TRBJ1-2; tentative D call: TRBD1 (5 bases). Per germline, CDR1 GTSNPN and CDR2 SVGIG (reference sequence). The V gene lost 4 bases and the J gene lost 4 bases, with 19 bases spanning the gap. This CDR3 region has 15 residues. This chain's CDR3 is CAWIRGNTGTYGYTF. The CDR3 coding sequence is TGTGCCTGGATTCGCGGGAACACCGGGACCTATGGCTACACCTTC.

This CDR3 is CASSYSYPSMHYEQYF. The CDR3 coding sequence is TGTGCCAGCAGTTACTCCTACCCCTCCATGCACTACGAGCAGTACTTC. This sequence joins TRBV6-5 and TRBJ2-7; D is ambiguous. With 0 bases removed from V and 3 bases from J, the gap between germline ends came to 15 bases. Germline lookup yields CDR1 MNHEY and CDR2 SVGAGI. This CDR3 has 16 amino acids.

This clone was recorded a few times. The V and J genes are TRBV30 and TRBJ1-2; D is uncertain. CDR1 and CDR2 (germline): GTSNPN, SVGIG (reference sequence). The V and J ends lost 4 bases and 4 bases respectively, with 13 bases between them. The length of the CDR3 is 13 residues. The CDR3 region is CAWNYGRAYGYTF. CDR3 bases: TGTGCCTGGAATTATGGCCGGGCCTATGGCTACACCTTC.

The V and J genes are TRBV10-3 and TRBJ1-1; D is unresolved. Germline V gene sequence: CDR1 ENHRY, CDR2 SYGVKD. The CDR3 covers 13 residues. Trimming removed 1 base at V and 0 bases at J, with 3 bases between. CDR3 in DNA: TGTGCCATCAGTGAGTTGTTGAACACTGAAGCTTTCTTT. It encodes CAISELLNTEAFF.

The V call is TRBV30, the J call TRBJ1-3; TRBD1 agrees at 8 bases. This CDR3 contains 14 residues. The V gene's germline CDR1 is GTSNPN and CDR2 SVGIG (reference sequence). The V segment lost 8 bases and the J segment 4 bases; nucleotides outside the gene matches: 10. The CDR3: CAGIPDRAGNTIYF. The CDR3 DNA sequence: TGTGCCGGAATACCGGACAGGGCGGGAAACACCATATATTTT. Filled out from reference TRBV30 and TRBJ1-3, the complete variable domain reads SQTIHQWPATLVQPVGSPLSLECTVEGTSNPNLYWYRQAAGRGLQLLFYSVGIGQISSEVPQNLSASRPQDRQFILSSKKLLLSDSGFYLCAGIPDRAGNTIYFGEGSWLTVV.

The CDR3 coding sequence is TGTGCCAGCAGTTTATCAGGGCTCCATCCCCAGCATTTT. Its translation is CASSLSGLHPQHF. The J gene is TRBJ1-5, the V gene TRBV27; D call uncertain. This CDR3 comprises 13 residues. The V and J ends lost 0 bases and 10 bases respectively, with 10 bases between them. Germline values: CDR1 MNHEY, CDR2 SMNVEV (reference sequence).

This rearrangement joins TRBV29-1 to TRBJ1-2, with a possible D match to TRBD1 (6 bases). Germline CDR1 and CDR2: SQVTM and ANQGSEA. There are 14 residues in the CDR3. The V end lost 2 bases, the J end lost 8 bases, and 18 bases lay between the germline ends. The CDR3 DNA sequence: TGCAGCGTTGAAATGGTCCGACAGGCTGGCGGCTACACCTTC. Translated: CSVEMVRQAGGYTF.

This clone has only a few counts. The chain uses TRBV19 and TRBJ1-2; D perhaps matches TRBD1 (6 bases). This CDR3 region has 16 residues. Per germline, CDR1 LNHDA and CDR2 SQIVND (reference sequence). V lost 4 bases, J lost 3 bases, and 18 bases lay in between. The CDR3 DNA sequence: TGTGCCAGTAGTACCCCAGGTAGGGGGGATGACTATGGCTACACCTTC. Translation: CASSTPGRGDDYGYTF.

The V gene is TRBV28, the J gene TRBJ1-3; TRBD1 matches 9 bases. The length of the CDR3 is 14 residues. The V gene's germline CDR1 is MDHEN and CDR2 SYDVKM. Here the CDR3 DNA reads TGTGGTTCCGGGACAGGGTTCCCTGGAAACACCATATATTTT. As protein: CGSGTGFPGNTIYF.